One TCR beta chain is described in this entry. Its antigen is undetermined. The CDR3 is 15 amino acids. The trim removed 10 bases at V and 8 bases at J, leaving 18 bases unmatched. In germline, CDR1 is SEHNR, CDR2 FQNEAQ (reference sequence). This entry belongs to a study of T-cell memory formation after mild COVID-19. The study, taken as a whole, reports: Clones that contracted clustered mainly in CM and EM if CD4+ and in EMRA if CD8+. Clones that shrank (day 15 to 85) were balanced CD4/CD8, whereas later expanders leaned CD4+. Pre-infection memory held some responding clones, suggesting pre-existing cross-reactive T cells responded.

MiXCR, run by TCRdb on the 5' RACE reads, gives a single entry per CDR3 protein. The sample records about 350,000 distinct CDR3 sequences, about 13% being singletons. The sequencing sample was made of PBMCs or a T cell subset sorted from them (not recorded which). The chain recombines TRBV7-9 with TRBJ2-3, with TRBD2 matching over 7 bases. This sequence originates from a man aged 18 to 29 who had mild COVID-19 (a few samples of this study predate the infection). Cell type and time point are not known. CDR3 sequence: CAITSGLEAVPTQYF. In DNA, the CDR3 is TGTGCCATCACTTCCGGACTAGAAGCAGTTCCTACGCAGTATTTT.